Detailed here is one T cell receptor (beta chain). Its antigen is undetermined. The source of the sample is a study of CXCR3-negative and CXCR3-positive naive CD8 T cells. Whole-study findings and limits: Cryopreservation partially lowered CXCR3 expression, so most assays used fresh PBMCs. Researchers report that CXCR3-positive naive cells carry more hydrophobic TRB CDR3s than CXCR3-negative naive cells. Similar TRBV-TRBJ gene usage was seen in naive CXCR3-negative and CXCR3-positive cells, but not in memory cells.

All CD8+ T cell subsets were sorted in triplicate at around 330,000 cells each. Naive cells were sorted as CD45RO-, CCR7+, CD27+ and CD95-. UMI labels and 5' RACE were used to prepare the TRB cDNA libraries. From the 5' RACE reads, TCRdb lists one entry per CDR3 protein and no DNA. Here the sample table reports tens of thousands of distinct CDR3 sequences. Material for sequencing was naive CXCR3+ CD8+ T cells from blood. Subset: CD45RO-CCR7+CD27+CD95- naive CD8+ T cells expressing CXCR3 (TNR3+). The sequence was collected from a human donor in good health. Some clones in this sample may be carry-over from other donors' samples.

Here the CDR3 reads CASSLEIIVAGASEQFF. V gene TRBV7-2 combines with J gene TRBJ2-1; TCRdb selects TRBD2, and the lack of DNA leaves this call unchecked. CDR3 length equals 17 residues. Looked up from germline, CDR1 is SGHTA and CDR2 is FQGNSA.